This T cell receptor (beta chain) was sequenced during a study of blood T cell repertoires in COVID-19. Whole-study context: Samples taken during acute and convalescent COVID-19 were collected in the United States, Italy and Spain.

The CDR3 has 16 amino acids. From germline, CDR1 is MNHEY and CDR2 SMNVEV (reference sequence). V lost 2 bases and J 3 bases, leaving 16 bases between the germline ends. Original data processing: Estimated nucleated cell counts came from reference gene primer amplification. Here immunoSEQ multiplex PCR was the method, and the copy in TCRdb shows in-frame clones only, minus some. Clonal size and the V and J genes are those of that table, whereas D and trimming came from the DNA. The repertoire holds a few hundred thousand clones, with 80% to 90% as singletons. The V call is TRBV27, the J call TRBJ1-1; D remains ambiguous. The sample consisted of peripheral blood. This clonotype originated in a woman of 80 years or more with active or convalescent COVID-19. CDR3 DNA sequence: TGTGCCAGCAGTTTAGATGGGCGCGCAGGCTACACTGAAGCTTTCTTT. Translation: CASSLDGRAGYTEAFF.